The T cell receptor (beta chain) under discussion was sequenced for a study of blood T cell repertoires in COVID-19. The wider study: The samples span acute and convalescent COVID-19 from the United States, Italy and Spain. In each case, the material was cDNA or gDNA derived from T cells, B-cell-depleted T cells, or PBMCs.

In the source study's methods: Amplification of reference gene primers provided the estimated nucleated cell counts. Sequencing was performed with immunoSEQ multiplex PCR; in TCRdb, only in-frame clones are kept and a portion is missing. The DNA was the basis for D and trimming; V, J and clone size are from that table. The sample holds 120,000 or so clones, 88% seen once. This clone was found a few times. Germline loops: CDR1 LNHDA, CDR2 SQIVND (reference sequence). There are 13 residues in the CDR3. Trimming removed 3 bases at V and 7 bases at J, with 12 bases between. The receptor comes from a human donor in a cohort sampled during active COVID-19. The chain combines TRBV19 with TRBJ1-2, with D perhaps matching TRBD1 (6 bases). Sequences were obtained from peripheral blood. CDR3 sequence (DNA): TGTGCCAGTAGTATGAGGTCAGGGGCTGGCTACACCTTC. Translating it yields CASSMRSGAGYTF.